Below, 9 T cell receptor beta chains from the same sample are listed, as sequenced in a study of beta chain features in type 1 diabetes. Study results and limitations: Researchers report that Type 1 diabetes patients had moderately but significantly shorter TCRB CDR3s across all four CD4+ subsets.

Since all of the isolated RNA was reverse transcribed, expressed TCRB transcripts were what got sequenced. Method: immunoSEQ multiplex PCR; TCRdb's copy keeps in-frame clones and lacks some. The repertoire holds approximately 260,000 clones, with roughly 21% as singletons. Antigen specificity for these receptors is unknown. Sequences were obtained from naive CD4+ T cells from blood. The receptors shown here come from a woman aged 35 to 49 with type 1 diabetes.

This clone appeared a few times. The chain couples TRBV10-3 to TRBJ2-1; 7 nucleotides align to TRBD2. Germline V lookup: CDR1 ENHRY, CDR2 SYGVKD. The CDR3 totals 16 residues. The J segment lost 5 bases and the V segment lost 4 bases, leaving 11 bases of the junction unmatched. The CDR3 nucleotides read TGTGCCATCAGTGGGCTAATCGGGACTACCAACAATGAGCAGTTCTTC. Amino acids: CAISGLIGTTNNEQFF.

This clone was seen once. The CDR3 reads CASSPFRQGSGYTF. In DNA, the CDR3 is TGTGCCAGCAGCCCATTTCGACAGGGTAGCGGCTACACCTTC. The chain is built from TRBV6-5 and TRBJ1-2, with 7 bases matching TRBD1. Trimming at V came to 6 bases and at J to 8 bases, leaving 12 bases not matched to a gene. CDR1 and CDR2 from the germline V gene are MNHEY and SVGAGI. This CDR3 is 14 amino acids long.

This chain uses TRBV19 with TRBJ1-1; 10 bases map to TRBD1. Germline V lookup: CDR1 LNHDA, CDR2 SQIVND (reference sequence). Unmatched junction bases numbered 14, after V lost 6 bases and J lost 4 bases. The CDR3 has 17 amino acids. The CDR3 DNA is TGTGCCAGTAGGACGGACAGGGGGGCGGCCCAGGTCACTGAAGCTTTCTTT. This gives the protein CASRTDRGAAQVTEAFF.

The chain carries TRBV6-5 and TRBJ2-7, with a possible D match to TRBD1 (6 bases). Trimming left V 0 bases short and J 2 bases short, with 11 bases between. CDR3 length: 15 residues. CDR1 and CDR2 (germline): MNHEY, SVGAGI. CDR3 nucleotide sequence: TGTGCCAGCAGTTACTCTGGGACACTAGCCTACGAGCAGTACTTC. This translates into CASSYSGTLAYEQYF.

This sequence joins TRBV4-1 and TRBJ2-1; 7 bases align to TRBD2. The J segment lost 7 bases and the V segment lost 0 bases, leaving 3 bases of the junction unmatched. In germline, CDR1 is MGHRA, CDR2 YSYEKL. The CDR3 has 14 residues. The CDR3 DNA follows: TGCGCCAGCAGCCAAGATCTCGGGAGGAATGAGCAGTTCTTC. Protein: CASSQDLGRNEQFF.

The table lists this clone with a few counts. The chain uses TRBV5-1 and TRBJ2-3; D remains unclear. Deletions cut 0 bases from V and 0 bases from J, with 8 bases between. This CDR3 comprises 15 residues. Germline V lookup: CDR1 SGHRS, CDR2 YFSETQ. CDR3 DNA sequence: TGCGCCAGCAGCTTGGTTCCAGAAAGCACAGATACGCAGTATTTT. Translation gives CASSLVPESTDTQYF.

This clone was found a few times. The chain couples TRBV9 to TRBJ2-3; TRBD2 matches at 8 bases. The CDR3 contains 17 residues. V shed 4 bases and J 7 bases; nucleotides not matched to a gene: 17. Germline V gives CDR1 SGDLS, CDR2 YYNGEE. This chain's CDR3 is CASSLEPAGTRGNTQYF. DNA for the CDR3: TGTGCCAGCAGCCTAGAACCGGCCGGGACTAGAGGGAATACGCAGTATTTT.

This clone was picked up a small number of times. Other DNA variants within this sample encode the same CDR3. CDR3 amino acids: CASSPGQGGGYTF. CDR3 in DNA: TGTGCCAGCAGCCCCGGACAGGGAGGAGGCTACACCTTC. The chain couples TRBV28 to TRBJ1-2, with 8 bases lining up with TRBD1. Per germline, CDR1 MDHEN and CDR2 SYDVKM. V shed 6 bases and J 8 bases; nucleotides not matched to a gene: 8. CDR3 size: 13 residues.

The chain employs TRBV19 and TRBJ1-1; no definite D call. The CDR3 has 12 residues. Trimming cost V 7 bases and J 8 bases, with 14 bases left between them. The germline gives CDR1 LNHDA, CDR2 SQIVND (reference sequence). DNA for the CDR3: TGTGCCAGTAATCCGCTGGCGGGAGAAGCTTTCTTT. Protein sequence: CASNPLAGEAFF.